The 2 T cell receptor beta chains below were found in one sample sequenced in a study of cytomegalovirus exposure and HLA in healthy donors. The primer mix had 60 Vbeta and 13 Jbeta primers. The assay was immunoSEQ multiplex PCR, and TCRdb's table has in-frame clones only and misses some. This sample carries about 85,000 clones, 70% to 80% of them seen once, and the ten largest clones take roughly 25%. Material: PBMCs. Source of these receptors: a woman between 50 and 59 years old in good health and CMV-seropositive.

The V and J genes are TRBV19 and TRBJ2-3; 7 bases match TRBD2. The CDR3 is 13 residues long. J was trimmed by 6 bases and V by 4 bases; bases with no gene match: 4. CDR1 is LNHDA, CDR2 SQIVND, per germline (reference sequence). This CDR3 reads CASSRGGGDTQYF. CDR3 sequence (DNA): TGTGCCAGTAGTAGGGGGGGTGGGGATACGCAGTATTTT.

This clone was counted a few times. This chain uses TRBV9 with TRBJ1-5, with 10 nucleotides matching TRBD1. In germline, CDR1 is SGDLS, CDR2 YYNGEE. This CDR3 has 15 residues. V shed 4 bases, J shed 7 bases, and the junction held 8 bases outside the gene matches. The CDR3 here is CASSPGQGYWQPQHF. In DNA form, the CDR3 reads TGTGCCAGCAGCCCGGGACAGGGGTATTGGCAGCCCCAGCATTTT.